This T cell receptor (beta chain) was found in a study of Graves' ophthalmopathy and Graves' hyperthyroidism. Per the germline V gene, CDR1 is SGHTA and CDR2 is FQGNSA. The CDR3 loop spans 13 amino acids. V lost 5 bases to trimming and J lost 5 bases; unmatched junction nucleotides: 4. Concerning this clonotype itself: Its antigen is currently unknown.

Amplified TCR beta CDR3 regions were obtained using RNA transcripts as template. RT-PCR was first run with HTBI primers, then multiplex PCR in a second round. TCRdb re-derived calls from the multiplex PCR reads in MiXCR, one entry per CDR3 protein. The table has about 700,000 distinct CDR3 sequences, over 40% seen once. Study-wide points: The authors also found most expanded thyroid clonotypes above 0.001 frequency in blood.

Where ophthalmopathy was present, donors had moderate-to-severe activity, CAS ≥3, NOSPECS ≥4 and duration under 3 months. Among the exclusions were patients with other autoimmune diseases, uncontrolled infections, pregnancy or lactation. Orbital computed tomography, together with clinical symptoms, serum thyroxine, TRAb and thyroid ultrasound, was used for diagnosis. The sequence derives from an adult man with Graves' ophthalmopathy. Sequencing input: peripheral blood. J is TRBJ1-1 and V is TRBV7-2; the match to TRBD1 covers 8 bases. CDR3 amino acids: CASSDGQGTEAFF. In DNA form, the CDR3 reads TGTGCCAGCAGCGACGGACAGGGAACTGAAGCTTTCTTT.